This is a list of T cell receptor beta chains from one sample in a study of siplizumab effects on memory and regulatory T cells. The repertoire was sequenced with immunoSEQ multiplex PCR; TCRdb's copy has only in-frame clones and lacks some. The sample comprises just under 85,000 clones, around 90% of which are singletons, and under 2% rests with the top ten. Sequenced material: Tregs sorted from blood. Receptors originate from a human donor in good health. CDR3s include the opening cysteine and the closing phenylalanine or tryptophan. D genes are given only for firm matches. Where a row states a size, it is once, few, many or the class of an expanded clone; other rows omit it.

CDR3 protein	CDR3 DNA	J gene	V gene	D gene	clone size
CATSRRQGQLGLETQYF	TGTGCCACCAGCAGACGTCAGGGACAACTGGGCCTAGAGACCCAGTACTTC	TRBJ2-5	TRBV15	NA	NA
CASSYTGAYNEQFF	TGTGCCAGCAGTTACACGGGGGCCTACAATGAGCAGTTCTTC	TRBJ2-1	TRBV6-5	NA	NA
CASSRDRVYEQYF	TGTGCCAGCTCACGGGACAGGGTCTACGAGCAGTACTTC	TRBJ2-7	TRBV18	TRBD1	NA
CASSFIGGRDRVGYTF	TGCGCCAGCAGCTTTATCGGGGGCCGGGACAGGGTTGGCTACACCTTC	TRBJ1-2	TRBV5-1	TRBD1	NA
CASSDFNGRSGANVLTF	TGTGCCAGCAGTGATTTCAACGGGCGCTCTGGGGCCAACGTCCTGACTTTC	TRBJ2-6	TRBV6-1	NA	few
CASSLMGSSDTQYF	TGTGCCAGCAGCTTAATGGGGAGCTCGGATACGCAGTATTTT	TRBJ2-3	TRBV7-9	NA	NA
CASSFQTSGGGELFF	TGTGCCAGCAGTTTTCAGACTAGCGGGGGCGGGGAGCTGTTTTTT	TRBJ2-2	TRBV27	TRBD2	NA
CASRGREKLFF	TGTGCCAGCAGGGGGCGAGAAAAACTGTTTTTT	TRBJ1-4	TRBV6-5	NA	NA
CASSRIDRQETQYF	TGTGCCAGCAGTCGCATAGACAGACAAGAGACCCAGTACTTC	TRBJ2-5	TRBV27	NA	NA
CASSQVQKTGRYGYTF	TGTGCCAGCAGCCAAGTCCAAAAGACAGGGCGGTATGGCTACACCTTC	TRBJ1-2	TRBV4-2	TRBD1	NA
CASSSSPTGNYGYTF	TGTGCCAGCAGCTCGTCTCCGACAGGGAATTATGGCTACACCTTC	TRBJ1-2	TRBV5-5	TRBD1	NA
CASSQMTLAGNEQFF	TGTGCCAGCAGCCAAATGACTCTAGCCGGAAATGAGCAGTTCTTC	TRBJ2-1	TRBV9	NA	NA
CASSFRWGTDTQYF	TGTGCCAGCAGCTTTAGATGGGGCACAGATACGCAGTATTTT	TRBJ2-3	TRBV7-9	NA	NA
CASSYSTGGSEKLFF	TGTGCCAGCAGTTACTCGACAGGGGGAAGTGAAAAACTGTTTTTT	TRBJ1-4	TRBV6-5	TRBD1	NA
CASRTRWGDNSPLHF	TGTGCCAGCAGGACTCGATGGGGAGATAATTCACCCCTCCACTTT	TRBJ1-6	TRBV28	NA	few
CASSLSWGTDTQYF	TGTGCCAGCAGCTTAAGTTGGGGCACAGATACGCAGTATTTT	TRBJ2-3	TRBV11-2	NA	NA
CASSSGGSSYEQYF	TGTGCCAGCAGCTCCGGGGGAAGCTCCTACGAGCAGTACTTC	TRBJ2-7	TRBV5-4	NA	once
CASSRTDMYGYTF	TGTGCCAGCAGCCGAACCGACATGTATGGCTACACCTTC	TRBJ1-2	TRBV11-1	NA	NA
CASSVGGETTDTQYF	TGTGCCAGCAGCGTAGGGGGAGAGACCACAGATACGCAGTATTTT	TRBJ2-3	TRBV9	NA	NA
CASSTGTGRNTIYF	TGTGCCAGCTCCACGGGAACAGGCCGAAACACCATATATTTT	TRBJ1-3	TRBV6-6	NA	NA
CASSGGDNQPQHF	TGCGCCAGCAGCGGGGGAGACAATCAGCCCCAGCATTTT	TRBJ1-5	TRBV5-1	NA	NA
CASSLPRTSGGTDTQYF	TGTGCCAGCAGCTTACCCCGGACTAGCGGGGGGACGGATACGCAGTATTTT	TRBJ2-3	TRBV7-8	TRBD2	few
CASSGGSGTYNSPLHF	TGTGCCAGCAGCGGCGGGTCGGGAACCTATAATTCACCCCTCCACTTT	TRBJ1-6	TRBV5-4	NA	NA
CASSLGSRPGGETQYF	TGTGCCAGCAGCTTAGGGTCCAGGCCCGGGGGGGAGACCCAGTACTTC	TRBJ2-5	TRBV7-2	TRBD2	few
CATSRDRDEQFF	TGTGCCACCAGCAGAGACCGCGATGAGCAGTTCTTC	TRBJ2-1	TRBV15	NA	NA
CSVGLGTGSNQPQHF	TGCAGCGTTGGGCTTGGGACAGGGAGCAATCAGCCCCAGCATTTT	TRBJ1-5	TRBV29-1	TRBD1	few
CASSLSGSYNEQFF	TGTGCCAGCAGCTTATCAGGCAGCTACAATGAGCAGTTCTTC	TRBJ2-1	TRBV7-3	NA	NA
CASSLAGGRDEQFF	TGTGCCAGCAGCTTAGCGGGGGGCCGGGATGAGCAGTTCTTC	TRBJ2-1	TRBV7-9	NA	NA
CASNGGYGSIPNYGYTF	TGTGCCAGTAACGGGGGGTACGGTTCCATTCCTAACTATGGCTACACCTTC	TRBJ1-2	TRBV19	NA	once
CASGLYTEAFF	TGTGCCAGCGGGCTGTACACTGAAGCTTTCTTT	TRBJ1-1	TRBV11-2	NA	NA
CATVRGQGVTGELFF	TGTGCCACCGTAAGGGGACAGGGGGTCACCGGGGAGCTGTTTTTT	TRBJ2-2	TRBV2	TRBD1	NA
CASSPLRDQETQYF	TGTGCCAGCAGCCCCTTAAGGGACCAAGAGACCCAGTACTTC	TRBJ2-5	TRBV9	NA	once
CASSLAVTSGGADTQYF	TGCGCCAGCAGCTTGGCAGTGACTAGCGGGGGCGCAGATACGCAGTATTTT	TRBJ2-3	TRBV5-1	TRBD2	NA
CASSARGGTGELFF	TGTGCCAGCAGTGCCCGGGGGGGCACCGGGGAGCTGTTTTTT	TRBJ2-2	TRBV6-1	TRBD2	NA
CASSLRRGGGYTF	TGTGCCAGCAGCTTGCGCAGGGGAGGTGGCTACACCTTC	TRBJ1-2	TRBV5-6	NA	few
CASSLSPRDRGGYTF	TGTGCCAGCAGTCTCTCACCCCGGGACAGGGGGGGCTACACCTTC	TRBJ1-2	TRBV28	TRBD1	NA
CASSQQGGPYNEQFF	TGTGCCAGCAGCCAGCAGGGGGGGCCCTACAATGAGCAGTTCTTC	TRBJ2-1	TRBV7-3	NA	NA
CASSQFPPTHRGRWNIQYF	TGCGCCAGCAGTCAGTTCCCCCCCACTCACAGGGGGCGCTGGAACATTCAGTACTTC	TRBJ2-4	TRBV23-1	TRBD1	NA
CASSGGSNQPQHF	TGCGCCAGCAGCGGAGGGAGCAATCAGCCCCAGCATTTT	TRBJ1-5	TRBV5-1	NA	NA
CASSLWNSGGGELFF	TGTGCCAGCAGTTTATGGAATAGCGGCGGGGGGGAGCTGTTTTTT	TRBJ2-2	TRBV27	NA	NA
CASSRPRSTEAFF	TGTGCCAGCAGTAGGCCAAGGAGCACTGAAGCTTTCTTT	TRBJ1-1	TRBV6-5	NA	NA
CASRADRGVSPLHF	TGTGCCAGCAGGGCCGACAGGGGCGTCTCACCCCTCCACTTT	TRBJ1-6	TRBV2	TRBD1	once
CASSIGGLSTGELFF	TGTGCCAGTAGTATAGGGGGGTTGAGCACCGGGGAGCTGTTTTTT	TRBJ2-2	TRBV19	NA	NA
CASSLWASGSYEQYF	TGTGCCAGCAGCTTGTGGGCTAGCGGATCCTACGAGCAGTACTTC	TRBJ2-7	TRBV5-4	TRBD2	NA
CASSRGQGEKLFF	TGTGCCAGCAGCCGGGGACAAGGAGAAAAACTGTTTTTT	TRBJ1-4	TRBV7-9	NA	few
CAWEPAGNYGYTF	TGTGCCTGGGAACCCGCGGGGAACTATGGCTACACCTTC	TRBJ1-2	TRBV30	NA	NA
CASSLSGGTESQYF	TGCGCCAGCAGCTTAAGCGGGGGGACCGAGTCCCAGTACTTC	TRBJ2-5	TRBV5-1	TRBD2	once
CASRSGLASGTQYF	TGTGCCAGTAGATCGGGACTAGCCTCGGGGACCCAGTACTTC	TRBJ2-5	TRBV19	TRBD2	NA
CASSLTGPNTEAFF	TGTGCCAGCAGCTTAACGGGGCCGAACACTGAAGCTTTCTTT	TRBJ1-1	TRBV7-3	NA	NA
CASSVTGGGNTIYF	TGTGCCAGTAGTGTTACAGGTGGAGGAAACACCATATATTTT	TRBJ1-3	TRBV19	NA	NA